This paragraph reports one TCR beta chain. CDR3 size: 14 residues. V shed 4 bases and J shed 4 bases, with 14 bases lying between them. Per the germline V gene, CDR1 is SGHNT and CDR2 is YYREEE (reference sequence). The source of the sample is a study of blood T cell repertoires in COVID-19. About the study: Specimens from acute and convalescent COVID-19 originated in the United States, Italy and Spain. T cells, B-cell-depleted T cells, or PBMCs provided the cDNA or gDNA that served as material.

Original analysis: It was from reference gene primer amplification that nucleated cell counts were estimated. Profiling relied on immunoSEQ multiplex PCR, and the TCRdb table lists in-frame clones only, not all of them. V and J calls and clone size are copied from that table; D and trimming were computed from the DNA. The top ten hold under 7% of the sample, which has about 110,000 clones, 84% seen once. This chain connects TRBV5-4 to TRBJ1-2; possible D gene TRBD1, 6 bases. The sample comprised peripheral blood. The sequence was collected from a woman aged 50 to 65 with acute or convalescent COVID-19. This chain's CDR3 is CASSVSGTFYGYTF. Written as DNA, the CDR3 is TGTGCCAGCAGCGTCTCCGGGACATTCTATGGCTACACCTTC.